The sequence of this T cell receptor beta chain was determined in a study of OX40 agonist ivuxolimab in advanced cancers. Study-wide context: The drug used for patients, ivuxolimab, was an agonistic anti-OX40 (CD134) antibody. The study enrolled dose-escalation patients with hepatocellular carcinoma, melanoma, renal cell or head and neck cancer. Cohort: 82.7% men, mean age 60, aged roughly 20 to 79. Study outcomes and limitations: At doses 0.1 to 3.0 mg/kg, CD4+ and CD8+ clones expanded.

The V gene end was trimmed by 0 bases and the J gene end by 7 bases; junction bases not matched to a gene: 9. The CDR3 has 15 residues. In germline, CDR1 is GTSNPN, CDR2 SVGIG (reference sequence). Profiling relied on immunoSEQ multiplex PCR, and the TCRdb table lists in-frame clones only, not all of them. Of roughly 64,000 clones detected, about four fifths appear once; the ten largest clones hold approximately 2%. This clone showed up just a few times. Its target is unknown. The input for sequencing was CD4+ or CD8+ T cells sorted from blood, taken in a trial of the OX40 agonist ivuxolimab. The chain is built from TRBV30 and TRBJ1-5, with 7 bases that match TRBD1. This TCR was sampled from an adult with an advanced solid tumor such as melanoma, head and neck, liver or kidney cancer. The CDR3 bases are TGTGCCTGGAGTGTACTTAGGGGGCAAGGACAGCCCCAGCATTTT. Translation gives CAWSVLRGQGQPQHF.